This TCR beta chain stems from a study of blood T cell repertoires in COVID-19. CDR1 and CDR2 (germline): SNHLY, FYNNEI. The CDR3 is 12 residues long. Trimming cost V 8 bases and J 3 bases; bases outside gene matches: 3. TCRdb keeps only in-frame clones here, not all; method: immunoSEQ multiplex PCR. The sample contains 150,000 to 200,000 clones, more than 75% of which appear only once. The sequence was obtained from a woman in her forties or fifties who had recovered from COVID-19. This sequence joins TRBV2 and TRBJ2-7, with 8 bases lining up with TRBD2. Sample: PBMCs or T cells enriched from blood (not recorded which). The CDR3 loop reads CASGLAGYEQYF. Written as DNA, the CDR3 is TGTGCCAGCGGGCTAGCGGGCTACGAGCAGTACTTC.